This T cell receptor (beta chain) was recovered during a study of beta chain features in type 1 diabetes. At the level of the study: Across all samples, roughly 98,000,000 sorted cells were examined.

About this clone: Its antigen is unknown.

Purities in excess of 95% were seen in all sorted populations. General study points: For type 1 diabetes patients, VDJ junctions showed fewer insertions and more deletions. Researchers report that Type 1 diabetes patients had moderately but significantly shorter TCRB CDR3s across all four CD4+ subsets. An over-representation of cells with high TCR expression could result from cDNA sequencing.

There are 13 residues in the CDR3. V was cut by 4 bases and J by 4 bases, with 10 bases left in between. Germline V gives CDR1 MNHEY, CDR2 SVGAGI. Sequencing targeted expressed TCRB transcripts, as all isolated RNA had been reverse transcribed. Profiled with immunoSEQ multiplex PCR; TCRdb holds only in-frame clones, not every one. The sample carries under 300,000 clones, about 24% recorded once. The sequence was collected from a woman aged 25 to 39 with type 1 diabetes. This chain links TRBV6-5 with TRBJ1-2; D may be TRBD1 (5 bases). The sequenced sample consisted of naive CD4+ T cells from blood. The CDR3 spells CASSSRVLYGYTF. The CDR3 DNA sequence: TGTGCCAGCAGTTCCAGGGTTCTCTATGGCTACACCTTC.